This TCR beta chain was sequenced during a study of T cell repertoires in ileal Crohn's disease (dated by TCRdb to the late 2010s). Concerning the study at large: Median disease duration was around 7.9 years, and 35% of patients were identified as active smokers at the time of surgery. Roughly half of the patients were given postoperative therapy, with approximately 18 on anti-TNF agents and 11 to 12 on thiopurines. The study was conducted in parallel with a multicentre cohort that was designed to identify predictors of early endoscopic recurrence following ileocolonic resection. A total of 170 or so mucosal samples from approximately 57 patients were sequenced, collected from several sites on the surgical specimen and at postoperative endoscopy. Biopsies taken from the inflamed portion of the ileum in the surgical resection specimen were designated as M0 samples. Surgery was performed for a complication in all patients, with stricturing disease in 61% and penetrating disease in 39%. Roughly 500 nanograms of biopsy DNA per sample were submitted for commercial TCRB immunosequencing. Endoscopic postoperative recurrence was defined as a Rutgeerts score above i0. TCR repertoire analysis was done in 50 to 70 Crohn's disease patients from a prospective multicentre cohort.

Study-wide findings and limitations: Mucosal CD4 and CD8 T cells were sorted and sequenced only in a subgroup of patients, whose size was not stated. Endoscopic recurrence was linked to a higher percentage of high-frequency clones at surgery, and recurrence occurred in every patient whose clonality exceeded 26.8% (18/57). More high-frequency clones were carried by sorted CD8 T cells than by CD4 T cells, suggesting that mucosal expansions were mainly CD8. Compared with non-smokers, patients who were active smokers at surgery showed a significantly higher proportion of clonal expansions (roughly 24% vs 19%, p=0.02).

Preparation of the library involved the immunoSEQ multiplex PCR assay. Adaptive Biotechnology amplified CDR3 regions from genomic DNA with a two-step multiplex PCR that controlled for amplification bias. Primers covering every V and J gene segment were used in the first PCR, while barcodes and Illumina adapters were added in the second PCR. CDR3 libraries were sequenced on an Illumina instrument. The original methods were these. Analysis combined the vendor-provided pipelines with custom analysis of raw data in R/Bioconductor under R version 3.3.0. Clonality, ranging from 0 to 1, was calculated as the inverse of the normalised Shannon entropy of all productive clones. High-frequency clones were defined as the share of the repertoire occupied by the top 100 clones, with only clones passing a 95% confidence test being retained. The Simpson index measured repertoire diversity, and the Morisita-Horn index measured overlap between samples. Here the immuneACCESS table is served through TCRdb, limited to in-frame sequences with V and J called. Missing clones are a known gap in these copies; in checked studies unresolved V genes cover under half, and the rest lacks a known reason. D and trimming were read from the DNA, whereas the V and J calls and clone size are those reported in that table. The table for this sample lists some 3,000 clones; roughly three quarters of them were counted only once. The leading ten clones occupy 6% to 7% of the sample.

A few counts support this clone. No antigen is known for it. Nothing much larger sits one base from this clone, and base qualities are not available. The sample holds other DNA sequences that translate to the same CDR3. The label giving this sample's time point can be read as: inflamed ileum from the surgical specimen. Adults with ileal or ileocolonic Crohn's disease for whom ileocolonic resection was indicated were considered eligible. Before DNA extraction, whole ileal mucosal biopsies were kept frozen at -80 degrees C. Genomic DNA was extracted from frozen whole biopsies with a TRizol-based method and quantified on a NanoDrop 2000 spectrophotometer. Sequences SGDLS (CDR1) and YYNGEE (CDR2) are obtained from the germline V gene. Its CDR3 holds 15 amino acids, cysteine through phenylalanine. The CDR3 DNA has 45 bases and is translated from base 1. A distance of 7 bases separates the germline ends of V and J, which lose 0 bases and 0 bases respectively.

Material: ileal tissue. The sequence was obtained from an adult with Crohn's disease. The chain employs TRBV9 and TRBJ2-1, and perhaps TRBD2 as D gene, on 5 matching bases. The DNA sequence is TGTGCCAGCAGCGTAGGGAGGAGCTCCTACAATGAGCAGTTCTTC. The translation is CASSVGRSSYNEQFF.